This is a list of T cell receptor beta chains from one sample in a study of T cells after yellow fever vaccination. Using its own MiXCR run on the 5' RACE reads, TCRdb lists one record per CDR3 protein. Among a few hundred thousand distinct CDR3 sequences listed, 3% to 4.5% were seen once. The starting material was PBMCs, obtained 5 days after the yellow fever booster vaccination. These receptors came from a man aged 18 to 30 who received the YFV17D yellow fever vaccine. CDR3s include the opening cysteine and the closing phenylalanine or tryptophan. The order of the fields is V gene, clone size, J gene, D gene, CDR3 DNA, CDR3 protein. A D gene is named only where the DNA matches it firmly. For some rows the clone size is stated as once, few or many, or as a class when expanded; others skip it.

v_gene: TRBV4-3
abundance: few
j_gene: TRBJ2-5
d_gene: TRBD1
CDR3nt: TGCGCCAGCAGCCTGCGGACAGGGGGCGGTGGGGAGACCCAGTACTTC
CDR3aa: CASSLRTGGGGETQYF

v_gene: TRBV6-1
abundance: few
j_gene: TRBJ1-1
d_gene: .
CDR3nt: TGTGCCAGCAGTGTTAACCCAGGGTGGACTGAAGCTTTCTTT
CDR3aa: CASSVNPGWTEAFF

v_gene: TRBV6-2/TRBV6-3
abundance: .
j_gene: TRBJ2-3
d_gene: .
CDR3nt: TGTGCCAGCAGTTTAACAGGGAGGTATCCAGATACGCAGTATTTT
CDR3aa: CASSLTGRYPDTQYF

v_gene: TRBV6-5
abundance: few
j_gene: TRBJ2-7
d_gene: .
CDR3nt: TGTGCCAGCAGTTACTCGACCTCGAGCGGAGCCTACGAGCAGTACTTC
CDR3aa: CASSYSTSSGAYEQYF

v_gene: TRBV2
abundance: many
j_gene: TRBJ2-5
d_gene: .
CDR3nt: TGTGCCACCCAGGATGCTGGAGAGACCCAGTACTTC
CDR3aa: CATQDAGETQYF

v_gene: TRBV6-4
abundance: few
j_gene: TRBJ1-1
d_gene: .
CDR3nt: TGTGCCAGCAGTGACCCTATGGGGGGCACTGAAGCTTTCTTT
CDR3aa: CASSDPMGGTEAFF

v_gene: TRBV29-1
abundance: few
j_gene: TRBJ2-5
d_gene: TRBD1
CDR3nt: TGCAGCGTTGATGGGACAGGGGACTTTAGGACCCAGTACTTC
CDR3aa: CSVDGTGDFRTQYF

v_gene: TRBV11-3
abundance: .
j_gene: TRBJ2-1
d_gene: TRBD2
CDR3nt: TGTGCCAGCAGCTTAAGGACTAGCGACCCCCATGAGCAGTTCTTC
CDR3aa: CASSLRTSDPHEQFF

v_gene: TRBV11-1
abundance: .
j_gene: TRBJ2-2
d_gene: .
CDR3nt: TGTGCCAGCAGCTTCGCGGGGGCGGTTTTGGTGGGGAACACCGGGGAGCTGTTTTTT
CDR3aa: CASSFAGAVLVGNTGELFF

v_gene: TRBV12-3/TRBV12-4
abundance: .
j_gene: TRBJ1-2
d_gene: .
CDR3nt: TGTGCCAGCAGTTTAGACAGGATATATGGCTACACCTTC
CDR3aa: CASSLDRIYGYTF

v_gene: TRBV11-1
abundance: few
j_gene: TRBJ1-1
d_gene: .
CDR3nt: TGTGCCAGCAGCTTAGATTTCACGTGGGGGGCGAGCACTGAAGCTTTCTTT
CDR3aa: CASSLDFTWGASTEAFF

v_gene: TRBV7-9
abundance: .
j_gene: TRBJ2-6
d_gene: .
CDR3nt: TGTGCCAGCAGCTTAATTAGGGGATCTGGGGCCAACGTCCTGACTTTC
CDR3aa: CASSLIRGSGANVLTF

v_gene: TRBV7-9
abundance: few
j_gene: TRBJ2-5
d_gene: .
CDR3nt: TGTGCCAGCAGCTTTCCTATCATGGGGACAAGAGTGACCCAGTACTTC
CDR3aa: CASSFPIMGTRVTQYF

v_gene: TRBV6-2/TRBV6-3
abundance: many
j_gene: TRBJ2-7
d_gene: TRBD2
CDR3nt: TGTGCCAGCAGTGGACTAGCGGGGGGAGGCGAGCAGTACTTC
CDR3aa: CASSGLAGGGEQYF

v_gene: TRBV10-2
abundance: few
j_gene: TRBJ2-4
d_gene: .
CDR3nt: TGCGCCAGCACCCCGGGAGTCAAAAACATTCAGTACTTC
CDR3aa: CASTPGVKNIQYF

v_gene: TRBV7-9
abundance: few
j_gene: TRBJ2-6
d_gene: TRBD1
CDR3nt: TGTGCCAGCAGCCCCGGGACAGGGGGCCGGGTCCTGACTTTC
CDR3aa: CASSPGTGGRVLTF

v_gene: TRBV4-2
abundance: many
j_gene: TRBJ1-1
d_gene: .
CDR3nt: TGTGCCAGCAGCCAAGATCCGACACCAATGAACACTGAAGCTTTCTTT
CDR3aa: CASSQDPTPMNTEAFF

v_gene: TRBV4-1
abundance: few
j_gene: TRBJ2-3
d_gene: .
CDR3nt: TGCGCCAGCAGCCAAGATGTGATAGATACGCAGTATTTT
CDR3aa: CASSQDVIDTQYF

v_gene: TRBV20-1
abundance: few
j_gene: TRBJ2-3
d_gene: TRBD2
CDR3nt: TGCAGTGCTCCACTTCGATCTAGCGGGGGGGCGAGAGATACGCAGTATTTT
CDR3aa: CSAPLRSSGGARDTQYF

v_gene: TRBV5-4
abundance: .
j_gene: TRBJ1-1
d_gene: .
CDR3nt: TGTGCCAGCAGCTTGGGTTCCTACAGGTCGAACACTGAAGCTTTCTTT
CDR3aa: CASSLGSYRSNTEAFF

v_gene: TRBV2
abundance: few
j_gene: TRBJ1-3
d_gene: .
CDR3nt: TGTGCCAGCAGCCAGCAGGGTGTGGGGGGAAACACCATATATTTT
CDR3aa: CASSQQGVGGNTIYF

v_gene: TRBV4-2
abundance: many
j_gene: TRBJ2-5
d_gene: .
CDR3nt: TGTGCCAGCAGCCAAGTTGGGGGGCCTTATGAGACCCAGTACTTC
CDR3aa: CASSQVGGPYETQYF

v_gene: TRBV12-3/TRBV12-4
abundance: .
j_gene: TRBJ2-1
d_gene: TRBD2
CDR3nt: TGTGCCAGCAGTTTAGATCCAGGACTAGCGGGGGCCCGGGATGAGCAGTTCTTC
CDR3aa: CASSLDPGLAGARDEQFF

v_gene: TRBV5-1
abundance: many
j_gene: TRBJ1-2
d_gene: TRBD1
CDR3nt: TGCGCCAGCAGCGAATGGACAGGGAGTAACTATGGCTACACCTTC
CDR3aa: CASSEWTGSNYGYTF

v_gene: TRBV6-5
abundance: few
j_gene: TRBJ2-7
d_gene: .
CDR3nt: TGTGCCAGCAGTTTCAGTCCATACTCCTACGAGCAGTACTTC
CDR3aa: CASSFSPYSYEQYF

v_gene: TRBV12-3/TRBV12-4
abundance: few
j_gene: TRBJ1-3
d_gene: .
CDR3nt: TGTGCCGGGGGAAGGGCGCCGCTTGGAAACACCATATATTTT
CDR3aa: CAGGRAPLGNTIYF